This T cell receptor (beta chain) was identified in a study of shared clonotypes between healthy human individuals. The method was immunoSEQ multiplex PCR; TCRdb's version includes in-frame clones alone and lacks a portion of them. The sample shows about 1.1 million clones, about 80% of them seen only once. There are 16 residues in the CDR3. Germline V gene lookup returns CDR1 LNHDA and CDR2 SQIVND (reference sequence). Losses at the gene ends were 5 bases for V and 0 bases for J; bases not matched to a gene: 7. The sequenced sample consisted of memory CD4+ T cells from PBMCs. Sample subset: CD45RA-negative fraction. The chain has TRBV19 and TRBJ2-3; 8 bases match TRBD1. The TCR comes from a man between 18 and 35 years old in good health. Some clones in this sample may be carry-over from other donors' samples. Written as DNA, the CDR3 is TGTGCCAGTAGTCCCAGGGGGCGATTGAGCACAGATACGCAGTATTTT. Translated, it gives CASSPRGRLSTDTQYF. The full variable domain, rest sourced from reference TRBV19 and TRBJ2-3, is DGGITQSPKYLFRKEGQNVTLSCEQNLNHDAMYWYRQDPGQGLRLIYYSQIVNDFQKGDIAEGYSVSREKKESFPLTVTSAQKNPTAFYLCASSPRGRLSTDTQYFGPGTRLTVL.